The 6 T cell receptor beta chains below all came from one sample that was sequenced in a study of monozygotic twins with inflammatory bowel disease. TCRdb reworked the 5' RACE reads into one entry per CDR3 protein, no DNA. This table holds fewer than 550,000 distinct CDR3 sequences. Sequenced input: blood. Receptor source: a human donor with ulcerative colitis or Crohn's disease, or a healthy co-twin of an affected twin (not recorded which).

V gene TRBV5-1 combines with J gene TRBJ1-1. Germline loops: CDR1 SGHRS, CDR2 YFSETQ. This CDR3 comprises 14 residues. The CDR3 here is CASSLDRPGTEAFF.

The rearrangement joins TRBV25-1 to TRBJ1-1; TCRdb proposes TRBD1, but this gene call is untestable without DNA. CDR3 length: 13 residues. Looked up from germline, CDR1 is MGHDK and CDR2 is SYGVNS. CDR3 region: CASSESLGQGAFF.

The genes are TRBV19 and TRBJ1-4; TCRdb outputs TRBD1, but without DNA this stays unchecked. CDR1 is LNHDA and CDR2 is SQIVND in the germline V gene (reference sequence). The CDR3 sequence is 14 residues long. The CDR3 protein is CASRPGTTNEKLFF.

J is TRBJ2-2 and V is TRBV24-1. The CDR3 is made up of 15 amino acids. The germline gives CDR1 KGHDR, CDR2 SFDVKD. The CDR3 loop reads CATTQSGSPTGELFF.

The chain is built from TRBV5-1 and TRBJ1-5; checking the TCRdb D call of TRBD1 is not possible without DNA. CDR1 SGHRS and CDR2 YFSETQ come from the germline V gene. The CDR3 runs 15 residues. The CDR3 loop is CASSLEGRGNQPQHF.

The J gene is TRBJ2-7, the V gene TRBV20-1; no DNA is available, so the TRBD1 call from TCRdb remains unchecked. The length of the CDR3 is 13 residues. Per germline, CDR1 DFQATT and CDR2 SNEGSKA (reference sequence). CDR3 in amino acids: CSASTQGFYEQYF.